This T cell receptor beta chain was captured in a study of blood T cell repertoires in COVID-19. Overall study: Acute-phase and convalescent COVID-19 samples originated in the United States, Italy and Spain. Sources were T cells, B-cell-depleted T cells, or PBMCs; the material itself was cDNA or gDNA.

Germline-derived CDR1 and CDR2 are SQVTM and ANQGSEA. CDR3 length: 13 residues. V dropped 8 bases and J dropped 3; count of bases not matched to a gene: 8. Source study methods: Estimates of nucleated cell counts were drawn from the amplification of reference gene primers. Clones were read by immunoSEQ multiplex PCR, and TCRdb kept only the in-frame ones, dropping some. The DNA was the basis for D and trimming; V, J and clone size are from that table. Of about 190,000 clones listed, under 85% were seen once; the top ten hold about 18%. This rearrangement joins TRBV29-1 to TRBJ1-1, with 8 bases fitting TRBD1. The specimen sequenced was peripheral blood. This TCR was recovered from a man aged 55 to 70 with active or convalescent COVID-19. Here the CDR3 DNA reads TGCAGCTCCCGGTACAGGGGGTACACTGAAGCTTTCTTT. Amino acids: CSSRYRGYTEAFF.